The 15 T cell receptor beta chains below all came from one sample that was sequenced in a study of blood T cell repertoires in COVID-19. Profiling relied on immunoSEQ multiplex PCR, and the TCRdb table lists in-frame clones only, not all of them. The sample holds about 68,000 clones, over 75% seen once. The specimen was peripheral blood. These receptor sequences come from a man between 50 and 59 years old with acute or convalescent COVID-19.

Only a few counts were recorded for this clone. This chain links TRBV28 with TRBJ1-2, with D tentatively TRBD1 (5 bases). The CDR3 extends over 12 amino acids. Germline assignment: CDR1 MDHEN and CDR2 SYDVKM. V shed 6 bases and J shed 2 bases, with 7 bases lying between them. Here the CDR3 reads CASRGRNYGYTF. The CDR3 bases are TGTGCCAGCAGGGGGCGGAACTATGGCTACACCTTC.

The V call is TRBV18, the J call TRBJ2-1; D might be TRBD2 (7 bases). The CDR3 has 16 residues. Germline CDR1 KGHSH, CDR2 LQKENI. Trimming stripped 4 bases from V and 8 bases from J, with 21 bases between. CDR3 sequence (DNA): TGTGCCAGCTCACGGCTGGGGGGGCTGAGGGGTGATGAGCAGTTCTTC. It is translated as CASSRLGGLRGDEQFF.

The J gene is TRBJ1-2, the V gene TRBV4-1; no firm D call. CDR1 is MGHRA, CDR2 YSYEKL, per germline. V shed 1 base and J shed 6 bases, with 18 bases lying between them. This CDR3 region has 16 residues. CDR3 nucleotides: TGCGCCAGCAGCCAAGTCGCGGCCCCGCCGAAGGATGGCTACACCTTC. Its translation is CASSQVAAPPKDGYTF.

The chain links TRBV28 to TRBJ2-7; no reliable D call. Trimming took 6 bases from V and 4 from J, leaving 7 bases between them. The CDR3 contains 11 residues. Per germline, CDR1 MDHEN and CDR2 SYDVKM. This CDR3 is CASSLRYEQYF. In nucleotides, the CDR3 is TGTGCCAGCAGCCTACGATACGAGCAGTACTTC.

The rearrangement joins TRBV3-1 (or the pseudogene TRBV3-2) to TRBJ2-1; D is perhaps TRBD2 (6 bases). Germline CDR1 and CDR2: LGHDT and YNNKEL (reference sequence). V was pared by 0 bases and J by 1 base, with 10 bases between. There are 16 residues in the CDR3. In DNA, the CDR3 is TGTGCCAGCAGCCAAGACCGGGACTTATCCTACAATGAGCAGTTCTTC. Its protein product is CASSQDRDLSYNEQFF.

This clone was seen just once. The rearrangement uses TRBV12-3 or TRBV12-4 and TRBJ1-2; 7 nucleotides align to TRBD1. V lost 6 bases to trimming and J lost 8 bases; unmatched junction nucleotides: 6. The CDR3 totals 12 residues. For the CDR3, the DNA is TGTGCCAGCAGGCGGACAGGAGGGGGCTACACCTTC. Translating gives CASRRTGGGYTF.

This clone appeared once. The chain is built from TRBV28 and TRBJ2-5; D may be TRBD2 (6 bases). This CDR3 is built from 14 residues. CDR1 MDHEN and CDR2 SYDVKM come from the germline V gene. Trimming took off 2 bases at V and 5 bases at J, with 12 bases between the two ends. CDR3 region: CASSLGVGGETQYF. Written as DNA, the CDR3 is TGTGCCAGCAGTTTAGGGGTTGGGGGGGAGACCCAGTACTTC.

V gene TRBV19 combines with J gene TRBJ2-7; D is undetermined. Trimming removed 4 bases from V and 6 bases from J, with 13 bases in between. CDR3 length: 13 residues. Germline CDR1 LNHDA, CDR2 SQIVND (reference sequence). DNA of the CDR3: TGTGCCAGTAGTACCCTCCTTAGCCGCGAGCAGTACTTC. As protein: CASSTLLSREQYF.

On this clone: Its ends do not fully match the called genes, so a read error is possible. The chain recombines TRBV7-2 with TRBJ2-7; 8 bases are a match to TRBD2. Germline-derived CDR1 and CDR2 are SGHTA and FQGNSA. This CDR3 contains 14 residues. Here the CDR3 DNA reads TGTGCCAGCAGCTTTAGCGGGGCCTTTTCTATCATGGACTTC. Its translation is CASSFSGAFSIMDF.

The gene calls are TRBV29-1 and TRBJ2-3, with D possibly TRBD2 on 6 matching bases. Trimming left V 4 bases short and J 5 bases short, with 16 bases between. This CDR3 is 14 amino acids long. Looked up from germline, CDR1 is SQVTM and CDR2 is ANQGSEA. CDR3 bases: TGCAGCGTTGGCGGGACGGAGTATCTAGATACGCAGTATTTT. Translating gives CSVGGTEYLDTQYF.

The chain carries TRBV30 and TRBJ2-7; 10 nucleotides agree with TRBD1. The CDR3 has 13 amino acids. Germline V gives CDR1 GTSNPN, CDR2 SVGIG (reference sequence). V lost 3 bases, J lost 8 bases, and 7 bases stayed unmatched. In nucleotides, the CDR3 is TGTGCCTGGAGCCATGGACAGGGGGATAAGCAGTACGTC. Translation: CAWSHGQGDKQYV.

The chain combines TRBV20-1 with TRBJ2-3, with 14 bases aligning to TRBD2. The CDR3 is 20 residues long. With V trimmed by 3 bases and J by 5 bases, 19 bases remained unmatched. From germline, CDR1 is DFQATT and CDR2 SNEGSKA (reference sequence). CDR3 DNA: TGCAGTGCTAGTTATTCCCGGACTAGCGGGGGGTCCTGGGGTGGAGATACGCAGTATTTT. This sequence encodes CSASYSRTSGGSWGGDTQYF.

The CDR3 coding sequence is TGTGCCAGCAGTTCGGACAGATATGGCTACACCTTC. This gives the protein CASSSDRYGYTF. The rearrangement joins TRBV12-3 or TRBV12-4 to TRBJ1-2; D perhaps matches TRBD1 (6 bases). Trimming stripped 4 bases from V and 5 bases from J, with 8 bases between. This CDR3 contains 12 residues.

The gene calls are TRBV11-1 and TRBJ1-2; the match to TRBD1 covers 8 bases. The germline V gene has CDR1 SGHAT and CDR2 FQDESV (reference sequence). Unmatched junction bases numbered 11, after V lost 4 bases and J lost 4 bases. The CDR3 is 16 residues long. CDR3 protein: CASSSDRGIGSYGYTF. In DNA form, the CDR3 reads TGTGCCAGCAGCTCAGACAGGGGCATTGGGAGCTATGGCTACACCTTC.

The CDR3 reads CASSPGQANTGELFF. The CDR3 nucleotides are TGTGCCAGCAGCCCAGGACAGGCAAACACCGGGGAGCTGTTTTTT. The rearrangement joins TRBV5-4 to TRBJ2-2; 7 positions agree with TRBD1. From germline, CDR1 is SGHNT and CDR2 YYREEE (reference sequence). This CDR3 region has 15 residues. V was clipped by 4 bases and J by 2 bases; unmatched bases: 5.